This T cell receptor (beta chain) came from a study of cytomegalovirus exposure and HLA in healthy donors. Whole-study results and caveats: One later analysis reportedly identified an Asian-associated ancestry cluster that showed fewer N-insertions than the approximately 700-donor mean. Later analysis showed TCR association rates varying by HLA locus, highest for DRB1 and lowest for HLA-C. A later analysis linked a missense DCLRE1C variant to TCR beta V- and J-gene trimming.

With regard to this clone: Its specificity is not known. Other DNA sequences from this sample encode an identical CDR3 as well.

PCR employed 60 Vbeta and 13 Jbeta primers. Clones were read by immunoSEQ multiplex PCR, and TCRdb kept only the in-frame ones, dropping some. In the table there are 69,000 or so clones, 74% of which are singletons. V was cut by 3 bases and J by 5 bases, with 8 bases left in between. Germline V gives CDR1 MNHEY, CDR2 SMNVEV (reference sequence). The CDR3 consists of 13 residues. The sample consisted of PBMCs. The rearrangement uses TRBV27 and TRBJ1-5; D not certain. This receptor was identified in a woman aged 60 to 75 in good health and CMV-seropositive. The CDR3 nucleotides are TGTGCCAGCAGTTTCGGGGAACATCAGCCCCAGCATTTT. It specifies CASSFGEHQPQHF.